The 20 T cell receptor beta chains below all came from one sample that was sequenced in a study of shared clonotypes between healthy human individuals. Profiling relied on immunoSEQ multiplex PCR, and the TCRdb table lists in-frame clones only, not all of them. The sample gives some 500,000 clones, about 96% of which show up once; about 0.064% is in the top ten. Input material: naive CD4+ T cells sorted from blood. Subset reported: CD45RA+ positively selected. These receptors originate from a woman aged 25 to 45 in good health.

The chain joins TRBV4-1 to TRBJ2-1; 10 bases line up with TRBD2. Unmatched junction bases numbered 8, after V lost 1 base and J lost 8 bases. The germline CDR1 and CDR2 sequences are MGHRA and YSYEKL. There are 16 residues in the CDR3. This CDR3 is CASSQVGLAGVDEQFF. The CDR3 region has the DNA TGCGCCAGCAGCCAAGTGGGGCTAGCGGGAGTCGATGAGCAGTTCTTC.

V gene TRBV19 combines with J gene TRBJ2-7; the D call may be TRBD1 or TRBD2 (5 bases each). This CDR3 is built from 13 residues. V was cut by 3 bases and J by 4 bases, with 10 bases left in between. Germline CDR1 and CDR2: LNHDA and SQIVND (reference sequence). This CDR3 reads CASSMQGRYEQYF. The CDR3 nucleotides read TGTGCCAGTAGTATGCAGGGACGGTACGAGCAGTACTTC.

The chain combines TRBV11-2 with TRBJ2-6; 12 bases are a match to TRBD1. Germline CDR1 SGHAT, CDR2 FQNNGV. This CDR3 has 18 residues. V shed 4 bases, J shed 2 bases, and the junction held 6 bases outside the gene matches. DNA of the CDR3: TGTGCCAGCAGCTCCCACCGGGACAGGGGGCCTGGGGCCAACGTCCTGACTTTC. Translated, it gives CASSSHRDRGPGANVLTF. Full variable domain (rest looked up from reference TRBV11-2 and TRBJ2-6): EAGVAQSPRYKIIEKRQSVAFWCNPISGHATLYWYQQILGQGPKLLIQFQNNGVVDDSQLPKDRFSAERLKGVDSTLKIQPAKLEDSAVYLCASSSHRDRGPGANVLTFGAGSRLTVL.

The sample holds one count of this clone. The chain employs TRBV28 and TRBJ2-4; 7 nucleotides match TRBD1. After removal of 7 bases from V and 8 bases from J, the junction contained 14 bases not matched to a gene. The CDR3 consists of 15 residues. Germline values: CDR1 MDHEN, CDR2 SYDVKM. The DNA of the CDR3 is TGTGCCAGCACCGCTCAGGGGGTCCCTCGGGACATTCAGTACTTC. Its protein product is CASTAQGVPRDIQYF.

This chain uses TRBV19 with TRBJ1-2; TRBD1 agrees at 9 bases. The V and J ends lost 7 bases and 2 bases, in that order; junction bases with no gene match: 8. The CDR3 covers 15 residues. CDR1 and CDR2 (germline): LNHDA, SQIVND (reference sequence). CDR3 DNA: TGTGCCAGTACCCCATGGGACAGGGCAAACTATGGCTACACCTTC. Translated: CASTPWDRANYGYTF.

V usage is TRBV5-1 and J usage is TRBJ2-1, with TRBD2 identical over 7 bases. Unmatched junction bases numbered 9, after V lost 0 bases and J lost 3 bases. The CDR3 loop spans 17 amino acids. Germline V gene lookup returns CDR1 SGHRS and CDR2 YFSETQ. In DNA form, the CDR3 reads TGCGCCAGCAGCTTGGTTCTGAGCGGGAAAGGCTACAATGAGCAGTTCTTC. Translated: CASSLVLSGKGYNEQFF.

The chain combines TRBV4-1 with TRBJ1-4; D perhaps matches TRBD1 (5 bases). The germline V and J ends were trimmed by 2 bases and 7 bases, with 11 bases remaining between them. The CDR3 runs to 14 residues. Germline V gene sequence: CDR1 MGHRA, CDR2 YSYEKL. The DNA of the CDR3 is TGCGCCAGCAGCCAACGAGGGGAGAGTGAAAAACTGTTTTTT. Encoded protein: CASSQRGESEKLFF.

This clone was seen only once. This chain links TRBV28 with TRBJ1-1; 9 positions match TRBD1. V lost 5 bases, J lost 4 bases, and 5 bases stayed unmatched. CDR3 size: 14 residues. Germline lookup yields CDR1 MDHEN and CDR2 SYDVKM. CDR3 residues: CASSPGQGATEAFF. CDR3 coding DNA: TGTGCCAGCAGTCCGGGACAGGGCGCCACTGAAGCTTTCTTT.

The V call is TRBV5-4, the J call TRBJ2-7; TRBD2 aligns across 13 bases. The CDR3 sequence is 19 residues long. Germline CDR1 and CDR2: SGHNT and YYREEE (reference sequence). J gave up 2 bases and V 1 base, and 12 bases lay outside the gene matches. CDR3 loop: CASSLPLPGLAGTAYEQYF. Here the CDR3 DNA reads TGTGCCAGCAGCTTGCCCCTCCCGGGACTAGCGGGGACGGCCTACGAGCAGTACTTC.

The sample holds a few counts of this clone. J is TRBJ2-7 and V is TRBV5-1; 9 bases fit TRBD2. The CDR3 totals 14 residues. Germline-derived CDR1 and CDR2 are SGHRS and YFSETQ. The junction had 6 bases not matched to a gene; V was cut back by 7 bases and J by 1 base. As DNA, the CDR3 is TGCGCCAGCGCTAGCGGGATCTATTCCTACGAGCAGTACTTC. The encoded protein is CASASGIYSYEQYF.

The chain couples TRBV10-3 to TRBJ1-4; the match to TRBD1 covers 7 bases. The ends lost 10 bases at V and 5 bases at J; junction bases unmatched: 7. This CDR3 is 13 amino acids long. Germline V lookup: CDR1 ENHRY, CDR2 SYGVKD. The CDR3 nucleotides are TGTGCCACCAGGGACAGCTTCAATGAAAAACTGTTTTTT. Translation: CATRDSFNEKLFF.

The chain joins TRBV28 to TRBJ2-2; the D is unclear. The germline V and J ends were trimmed by 5 bases and 3 bases, with 13 bases remaining between them. There are 15 residues in the CDR3. CDR1 and CDR2 (germline): MDHEN, SYDVKM. CDR3 coding DNA: TGTGCCAGCAGTCCCTCGGATTCGTACACCGGGGAGCTGTTTTTT. Translation gives CASSPSDSYTGELFF.

This rearrangement joins TRBV7-6 to TRBJ2-7; a possible D gene is TRBD2 (6 bases). Germline V CDR1 and CDR2: SGHVS, FNYEAQ. V dropped 5 bases and J dropped 3 bases, with 17 bases sitting between them. The CDR3 sequence is 15 residues long. CDR3 region: CASSPRAGLLYEQYF. The CDR3 DNA follows: TGTGCCAGCAGCCCACGAGCGGGCCTACTCTACGAGCAGTACTTC.

This chain joins TRBV20-1 and TRBJ2-3, with a possible D match to TRBD1 (5 bases). The germline gives CDR1 DFQATT, CDR2 SNEGSKA (reference sequence). V lost 6 bases, J lost 7 bases, and 11 bases lay in between. The CDR3 consists of 11 residues. The CDR3 loop reads CSARGTHTQYF. Here the CDR3 DNA reads TGCAGTGCAAGGGGTACCCATACGCAGTATTTT.

The chain employs TRBV11-2 and TRBJ2-5; D gene unclear. The DNA end favors TRBJ2-7, so the J call may be wrong. This CDR3 contains 10 residues. The germline V gene has CDR1 SGHAT and CDR2 FQNNGV. DNA for the CDR3: TGTGCCAGCGGATCCTACGAGCAGTACTTC. It codes for CASGSYEQYF.

V and J are TRBV21-1 and TRBJ1-5; the DNA was not compared with TRBD1, the D call given in the table. TRBV21-1 is annotated as a pseudogene. The CDR3 consists of 17 residues. The CDR3 region has the DNA TGTGCCAGCAGCACGCATAATGTCCGGGACAGCGGTCAGCCCCAGCATTTT. Translation gives CASSTHNVRDSGQPQHF.

The V call is TRBV5-1, the J call TRBJ2-2, with 8 bases identical to TRBD2. Germline-derived CDR1 and CDR2 are SGHRS and YFSETQ. V gave up 3 bases and J gave up 0 bases; unmatched junction bases: 1. The CDR3 loop spans 15 amino acids. CDR3 region: CASSSGLANTGELFF. CDR3 nucleotides: TGCGCCAGCAGCTCGGGACTAGCGAACACCGGGGAGCTGTTTTTT.

J is TRBJ2-5 and V is TRBV6-5, with D uncertain. Germline-derived CDR1 and CDR2 are MNHEY and SVGAGI. The CDR3 length is 11 residues. Trimming took off 7 bases at V and 5 bases at J, with 8 bases between the two ends. Here the CDR3 reads CASIFVETQYF. The CDR3 DNA is TGTGCCAGCATCTTCGTGGAGACCCAGTACTTC.

The chain uses TRBV19 and TRBJ2-7, with 9 bases fitting TRBD1. CDR1 and CDR2 (germline): LNHDA, SQIVND (reference sequence). CDR3 size: 16 residues. V lost 9 bases, J lost 6 bases, and 18 bases stayed unmatched. CDR3 loop: CASTQNLPGQGSEQYF. DNA of the CDR3: TGTGCCAGCACGCAGAATCTCCCGGGACAGGGCTCCGAGCAGTACTTC.

Notes on this clone: At one end the junction does not follow the germline gene, possibly because of a read error. The V call is TRBV2, the J call TRBJ2-1; 7 positions match TRBD1. Germline loops: CDR1 SNHLY, CDR2 FYNNEI. This CDR3 is built from 13 residues. The DNA of the CDR3 is TGTGCCAGCACCCCCGGGACAGCGACGGCTGTGGTCTTC. Its translation is CASTPGTATAVVF.